This entry lists 30 T cell receptor beta chains sequenced from one sample in a study of spatial heterogeneity in lung cancer. Findings and limits, study-wide: Tumor mutation count correlated with how many alpha and beta TCRs expanded intratumorally.

Indicated time point: sample taken at primary tumor resection. In TCRdb, the 5' RACE reads were re-called with MiXCR into one record per CDR3 protein. The sample contains 8,000 to 9,500 distinct CDR3 sequences, about 4.6% of which appear only once. Their specific antigens are unknown. The sample consisted of lung tumor tissue, taken at surgery. These receptors originate from a female donor with early-stage non-small cell lung cancer.

This clonotype was counted many times. The CDR3 region is CASSWGLAAYYEQYF. The CDR3 nucleotides are TGTGCCAGCAGTTGGGGACTAGCAGCGTACTACGAGCAGTACTTC. This rearrangement joins TRBV27 to TRBJ2-7; TRBD2 matches at 9 bases. V trimming: 4 bases; J trimming: 3 bases; junction bases outside the gene matches: 7. The germline V gene has CDR1 MNHEY and CDR2 SMNVEV (reference sequence). There are 15 residues in the CDR3.

V and J are TRBV29-1 and TRBJ2-1; 16 bases map to TRBD2. V trimming: 6 bases; J trimming: 6 bases; junction bases outside the gene matches: 5. The CDR3 length is 15 residues. CDR1 SQVTM and CDR2 ANQGSEA come from the germline V gene. The CDR3 DNA reads as TGCAGCGTATCGGGACTAGCGGGAGGGATCAATGAGCAGTTCTTC. Residues: CSVSGLAGGINEQFF.

In this sample, this clonotype is medium-sized. The chain carries TRBV27 and TRBJ1-6; TRBD1 matches 8 bases. In germline, CDR1 is MNHEY, CDR2 SMNVEV (reference sequence). CDR3 length equals 16 residues. Unmatched junction bases numbered 11, after V lost 6 bases and J lost 7 bases. The CDR3 protein is CASSLTGASRNSPLHF. The CDR3 bases are TGTGCCAGCAGCCTGACAGGGGCCTCGCGGAATTCACCCCTCCACTTT.

This clonotype was picked up many times. V gene TRBV24-1 combines with J gene TRBJ2-1; D possibly corresponds to TRBD1 (5 bases). V lost 6 bases and J 7 bases, leaving 15 bases between the germline ends. Germline lookup yields CDR1 KGHDR and CDR2 SFDVKD. This CDR3 has 14 residues. Here the CDR3 DNA reads TGTGCCACCAGTTGGGGCCAGAAGGAAAATGAGCAGTTCTTC. This gives the protein CATSWGQKENEQFF.

The genes are TRBV28 and TRBJ1-6; weak D call: TRBD1 (5 bases). V was shortened by 2 bases and J by 6 bases, with 8 bases between the two germline ends. The germline V gene encodes CDR1 MDHEN and CDR2 SYDVKM. The CDR3 consists of 14 residues. CDR3 region: CASSLGQGNSPLHF. For the CDR3, the DNA is TGTGCCAGCAGTTTAGGCCAGGGTAATTCACCCCTCCACTTT.

This clonotype was seen ten or more times. V and J are TRBV12-3 or TRBV12-4 and TRBJ2-2; the match to TRBD2 covers 10 bases. The length of the CDR3 is 14 residues. V was clipped by 6 bases and J by 7 bases; unmatched bases: 5. This CDR3 reads CASSLSGRVGELFF. In DNA, the CDR3 is TGTGCCAGCAGCCTGAGCGGGAGGGTCGGGGAGCTGTTTTTT.

This clonotype is medium-sized (0.01 to 0.1%) by share. The CDR3 is CASRSGGGELFF. In nucleotides, the CDR3 is TGTGCCAGCAGAAGTGGGGGCGGGGAGCTGTTTTTT. The rearrangement joins TRBV7-2 to TRBJ2-2; D possibly uses TRBD1 or TRBD2 (5 bases each). This CDR3 region has 12 residues. The germline gives CDR1 SGHTA, CDR2 FQGNSA. Trimming took off 6 bases at V and 7 bases at J, with 9 bases between the two ends.

This clonotype is medium-sized in the sample. V is TRBV4-2 and J is TRBJ2-7, with 11 bases matching TRBD1. Trimming removed 5 bases from V and 0 bases from J; junction bases left unmatched: 6. Germline CDR1 LGHNA, CDR2 YNFKEQ. There are 16 residues in the CDR3. CDR3 protein: CASSLGQGAFSYEQYF. The CDR3 coding sequence is TGTGCCAGCAGCTTAGGACAGGGGGCCTTCTCCTACGAGCAGTACTTC.

The gene calls are TRBV5-1 and TRBJ1-6; D not certain. V gave up 0 bases and J gave up 14 bases, with 15 bases separating them. Germline V CDR1 and CDR2: SGHRS, YFSETQ. The CDR3 extends over 14 amino acids. CDR3 coding DNA: TGCGCCAGCAGCTTGGAGGGCCGAAGACAATCCCTCCACTTT. Its translation is CASSLEGRRQSLHF.

The table lists this clonotype with a few counts. The gene calls are TRBV5-1 and TRBJ2-1; D is undetermined. Germline CDR1 and CDR2: SGHRS and YFSETQ. The CDR3 totals 13 residues. V was pared by 1 base and J by 6 bases, with 8 bases between. The CDR3 region is CASSLYSSNEQFF. Here the CDR3 DNA reads TGCGCCAGCAGCTTGTATAGTAGCAATGAGCAGTTCTTC.

The table lists this clonotype with a few counts. Since a much larger clone is just one base distant, this may be a read error. The CDR3 carries no conserved terminal phenylalanine or tryptophan, so it likely arises from a read error. V is TRBV20-1 and J is TRBJ2-3, with a possible D match to TRBD2 (6 bases). V lost 3 bases and J lost 2, with 9 bases in between. The germline V gene has CDR1 DFQATT and CDR2 SNEGSKA (reference sequence). The CDR3 length is 13 residues. The CDR3 nucleotides are TGCAGTGCTAGCGGGAGACCCACAGATACGCAGTATTTG. This gives the protein CSASGRPTDTQYL.

This clonotype was recorded at least ten times. The gene calls are TRBV28 and TRBJ1-5; no reliable D call. The CDR3 consists of 12 residues. The V and J ends lost 3 bases and 9 bases respectively, with 9 bases between them. The V gene's germline CDR1 is MDHEN and CDR2 SYDVKM. The CDR3 region is CASSLPRGPQHF. The DNA of the CDR3 is TGTGCCAGCAGTTTGCCCCGGGGGCCCCAGCATTTT. Full variable domain (missing parts from reference TRBV28 and TRBJ1-5): DVKVTQSSRYLVKRTGEKVFLECVQDMDHENMFWYRQDPGLGLRLIYFSYDVKMKEKGDIPEGYSVSREKKERFSLILESASTNQTSMYLCASSLPRGPQHFGDGTRLSIL.

This clonotype was counted at least ten times. V gene TRBV20-1 combines with J gene TRBJ1-5, with D perhaps matching TRBD1 (6 bases). Per the germline V gene, CDR1 is DFQATT and CDR2 is SNEGSKA (reference sequence). CDR3 length: 13 residues. Between the trimmed V and J ends, which lost 5 bases and 5 bases, there was a span of 13 bases. The CDR3 bases are TGCAGTGCTGTACAGGGAGGCGATCAGCCCCAGCATTTT. Residues: CSAVQGGDQPQHF.

By sample share, this clonotype is medium-sized. The rearrangement links TRBV7-6 to TRBJ2-7; 7 positions agree with TRBD2. The V gene end was trimmed by 1 base and the J gene end by 3 bases; junction bases not matched to a gene: 6. The CDR3 is 15 amino acids. Germline CDR1 SGHVS, CDR2 FNYEAQ. Here the CDR3 reads CASSLEGGRFYEQYF. CDR3 nucleotides: TGTGCCAGCAGCTTAGAGGGCGGGAGATTCTACGAGCAGTACTTC.

The table lists this clonotype with many counts. This chain joins TRBV7-6 and TRBJ2-5; D remains unclear. Per the germline V gene, CDR1 is SGHVS and CDR2 is FNYEAQ. Deletions cut 1 base from V and 3 bases from J, with 3 bases between. There are 12 residues in the CDR3. The CDR3 protein is CASSLGEETQYF. The DNA of the CDR3 is TGTGCCAGCAGCTTAGGGGAAGAGACCCAGTACTTC.

This clonotype was counted at least ten times. This sequence joins TRBV29-1 and TRBJ2-5; the match to TRBD1 covers 9 bases. This CDR3 spans 14 amino acids. Trimming at V came to 6 bases and at J to 5 bases, leaving 10 bases not matched to a gene. Germline V CDR1 and CDR2: SQVTM, ANQGSEA. The CDR3 DNA follows: TGCAGCGTAGTAACAGGGGGCGTATTGGAGACCCAGTACTTC. Translating it yields CSVVTGGVLETQYF.

This clonotype occurred many times. V and J are TRBV6-1 and TRBJ1-1; no firm D call. Trimming left V 2 bases short and J 5 bases short, with 6 bases between. The CDR3 consists of 12 residues. CDR1 and CDR2 (germline): MNHNS, SASEGT. The CDR3 spells CASSESRTEAFF. The DNA for the CDR3 is TGTGCCAGCAGTGAATCTCGTACTGAAGCTTTCTTT.

By sample fraction, this clonotype is medium-sized. The chain has TRBV7-2 and TRBJ2-7; a possible D gene is TRBD1 (6 bases). Germline V gene data show CDR1 as SGHTA and CDR2 as FQGNSA. The CDR3 length is 14 residues. Trimming pared 0 bases from V and 4 bases from J, leaving 10 bases between. For the CDR3, the DNA is TGTGCCAGCAGCTTAGCAGGCAGGGGATACGAGCAGTACTTC. Protein sequence: CASSLAGRGYEQYF.

In its sample, this clonotype ranks as medium-sized (0.01 to 0.1%). The chain combines TRBV7-2 with TRBJ2-7, with TRBD2 as a possible D gene (6 bases). Germline assignment: CDR1 SGHTA and CDR2 FQGNSA. V shed 5 bases and J shed 6 bases, with 14 bases lying between them. This CDR3 comprises 13 residues. CDR3 sequence: CASSLEGLGEQYF. CDR3 DNA: TGTGCCAGCAGCCTGGAGGGCTTGGGCGAGCAGTACTTC.

Ten or more counts support this clonotype. V and J are TRBV16 and TRBJ2-1; D tentatively fits TRBD1 or TRBD2 (5 bases each). The V and J ends lost 0 bases and 6 bases respectively, with 12 bases between them. The CDR3 has 15 amino acids. Germline V gene lookup returns CDR1 KGHSY and CDR2 FQNENV. CDR3 region: CASSQSRPRGNEQFF. DNA for the CDR3: TGTGCCAGCAGCCAATCTCGGCCGAGGGGCAATGAGCAGTTCTTC. Based on the CDR3 plus reference TRBV16 and TRBJ2-1, the full variable domain is GEEVAQTPKHLVRGEGQKAKLYCAPIKGHSYVFWYQQVLKNEFKFLISFQNENVFDETGMPKERFSAKCLPNSPCSLEIQATKLEDSAVYFCASSQSRPRGNEQFFGPGTRLTVL.

In this sample, this clonotype turned up a few times. CDR3 amino acids: CSAKDYSGNTIYF. CDR3 coding DNA: TGCAGTGCCAAGGACTACTCTGGAAACACCATATATTTT. V and J are TRBV20-1 and TRBJ1-3; D not certain. The germline V gene encodes CDR1 DFQATT and CDR2 SNEGSKA (reference sequence). The CDR3 totals 13 residues. The V and J ends lost 6 bases and 0 bases respectively, with 9 bases between them.

This clonotype has a count of ten or more. This sequence joins TRBV7-8 and TRBJ2-7, with D maybe TRBD1 (7 bases). This CDR3 region has 15 residues. The V gene's germline CDR1 is SGHVS and CDR2 FQNEAQ. V gave up 2 bases and J gave up 6 bases, with 17 bases separating them. The CDR3 coding sequence is TGTGCCAGCAGCTTACCTCCAGGGGGGTATACCGAGCAGTACTTC. It translates to CASSLPPGGYTEQYF.

This clonotype was recorded many times. The V and J genes are TRBV10-3 and TRBJ2-1, with 7 bases aligning to TRBD2. The CDR3 consists of 15 residues. The J segment lost 7 bases and the V segment lost 3 bases, leaving 9 bases of the junction unmatched. The V gene's germline CDR1 is ENHRY and CDR2 SYGVKD. CDR3 nucleotides: TGTGCCATCAGTGAAGGCGGGAGCGCCGTTAATGAGCAGTTCTTC. It specifies CAISEGGSAVNEQFF.

The chain links TRBV7-9 to TRBJ2-7, with 9 bases fitting TRBD1. Germline lookup yields CDR1 SEHNR and CDR2 FQNEAQ (reference sequence). This CDR3 contains 14 residues. With 5 bases clipped from V and 4 bases from J, the junction kept 6 bases outside the gene matches. In DNA form, the CDR3 reads TGTGCCAGCAGCCCTCCGGGACAGGGTTACGAGCAGTACTTC. Its protein is CASSPPGQGYEQYF.

This clonotype has ten or more counts. The chain links TRBV12-3 or TRBV12-4 to TRBJ2-3; 7 nucleotides line up with TRBD1. Trimming took 5 bases from V and 11 from J; bases not matched to a gene: 4. The CDR3 consists of 11 residues. The CDR3, as DNA: TGTGCCAGCAGTCCCAACAGGGGGCAGTATTTT. Translation gives CASSPNRGQYF.

In its sample, this clonotype was seen many times. The chain joins TRBV18 to TRBJ1-1; D is unclear. From germline, CDR1 is KGHSH and CDR2 LQKENI. The CDR3 contains 16 residues. Trimming pared 0 bases from V and 1 base from J, leaving 12 bases between. The CDR3 DNA is TGTGCCAGCTCACCACCGCTGGAGACGGCGAACACTGAAGCTTTCTTT. Protein: CASSPPLETANTEAFF.

In its sample, this clonotype is medium-sized. The chain is built from TRBV12-3 or TRBV12-4 and TRBJ2-7, with 14 bases matching TRBD2. CDR3 size: 15 residues. The J segment lost 4 bases and the V segment lost 7 bases, leaving 6 bases of the junction unmatched. The CDR3 nucleotides read TGTGCCAGCAACCCTGGGACTAGCGGGAGTTACGAGCAGTACTTC. The encoded protein is CASNPGTSGSYEQYF.

In its sample, this clonotype ranks as medium-sized. The gene calls are TRBV10-2 and TRBJ2-7; TRBD1 might be the D (5 bases). Looked up from germline, CDR1 is WSHSY and CDR2 is SAAADI. Trimming removed 3 bases at V and 2 bases at J, with 11 bases between. This CDR3 is 14 amino acids long. This CDR3 reads CASSDRADPYEQYF. The CDR3 DNA reads TGCGCCAGCAGTGACAGGGCTGACCCCTACGAGCAGTACTTC.

The genes are TRBV7-2 and TRBJ1-2; tentative D call: TRBD1 (6 bases). The CDR3 covers 16 residues. The V gene's germline CDR1 is SGHTA and CDR2 FQGNSA. V was cut by 4 bases and J by 6 bases, with 21 bases left in between. CDR3 DNA sequence: TGTGCCAGCAGCTCCACTCCGAGGGGGAATAGGCATGGCTACACCTTC. It specifies CASSSTPRGNRHGYTF.

Here the CDR3 DNA reads TGTGCCAGCAACCAGTTGGGGGCGCATGAGGAGCAGTTCTTC. Protein sequence: CASNQLGAHEEQFF. The rearrangement links TRBV7-8 to TRBJ2-1, with D perhaps TRBD1 (6 bases). Trimming removed 7 bases from V and 10 bases from J, with 20 bases in between. Germline V gene data show CDR1 as SGHVS and CDR2 as FQNEAQ. This CDR3 is built from 14 residues.